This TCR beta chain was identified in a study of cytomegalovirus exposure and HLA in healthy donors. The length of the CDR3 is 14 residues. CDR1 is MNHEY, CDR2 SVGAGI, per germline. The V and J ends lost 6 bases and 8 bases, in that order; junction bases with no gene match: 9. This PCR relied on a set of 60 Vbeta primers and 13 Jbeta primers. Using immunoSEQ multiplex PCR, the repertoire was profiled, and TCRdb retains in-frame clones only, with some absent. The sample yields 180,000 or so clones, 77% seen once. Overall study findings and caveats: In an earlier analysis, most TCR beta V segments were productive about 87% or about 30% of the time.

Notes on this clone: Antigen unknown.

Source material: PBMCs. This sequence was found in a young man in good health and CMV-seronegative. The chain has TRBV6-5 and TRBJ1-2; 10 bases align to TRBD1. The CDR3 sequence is CASRKSGTGVGYTF. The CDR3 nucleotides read TGTGCCAGCAGGAAATCCGGGACAGGGGTGGGCTACACCTTC.